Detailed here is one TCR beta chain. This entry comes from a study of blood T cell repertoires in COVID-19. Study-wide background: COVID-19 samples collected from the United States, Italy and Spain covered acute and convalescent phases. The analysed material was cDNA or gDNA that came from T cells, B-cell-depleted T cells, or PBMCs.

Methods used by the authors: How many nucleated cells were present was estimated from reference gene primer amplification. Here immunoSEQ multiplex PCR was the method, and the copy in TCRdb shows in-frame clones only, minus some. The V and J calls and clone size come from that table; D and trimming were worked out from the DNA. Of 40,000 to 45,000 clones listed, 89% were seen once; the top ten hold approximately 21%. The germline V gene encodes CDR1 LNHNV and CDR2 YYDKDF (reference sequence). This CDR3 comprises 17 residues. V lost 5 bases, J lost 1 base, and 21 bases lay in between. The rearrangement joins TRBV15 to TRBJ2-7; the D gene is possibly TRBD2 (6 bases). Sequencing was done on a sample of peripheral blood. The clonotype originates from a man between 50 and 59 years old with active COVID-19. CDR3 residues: CATSPRGLLSKSYEQYF. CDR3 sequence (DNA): TGTGCCACCAGCCCCCGGGGACTTTTATCCAAATCCTACGAGCAGTACTTC. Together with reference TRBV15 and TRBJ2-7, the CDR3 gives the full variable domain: DAMVIQNPRYQVTQFGKPVTLSCSQTLNHNVMYWYQQKSSQAPKLLFHYYDKDFNNEADTPDNFQSRRPNTSFCFLDIRSPGLGDTAMYLCATSPRGLLSKSYEQYFGPGTRLTVT.